A single T cell receptor (beta chain) is shown here with its context. Authors' analysis steps: Amplifying reference gene primers gave estimates of nucleated cell counts. The table came from immunoSEQ multiplex PCR; TCRdb's copy has only in-frame clones and leaves some out. The D gene and trimming were derived from the DNA, and the V and J assignments and clone size from that table. The profile shows 40,000 to 45,000 clones, nearly 90% of them singletons. The data derive from a study of blood T cell repertoires in COVID-19. Overall study context: Whether acute or convalescent, the COVID-19 samples came from the United States, Italy and Spain. Sample material is recorded as cDNA or gDNA derived from T cells, B-cell-depleted T cells, or PBMCs.

Sample: peripheral blood. The clonotype originates from a human donor in a cohort sampled during active COVID-19.

Here the CDR3 reads CASRGQGRGEQYF. The CDR3 nucleotides read TGTGCCAGCAGGGGACAGGGAAGAGGCGAGCAGTACTTC. This rearrangement joins TRBV7-9 to TRBJ2-7; 9 bases map to TRBD1. The CDR3 sequence is 13 residues long. After removal of 6 bases from V and 6 bases from J, the junction contained 6 bases not matched to a gene. The germline V gene has CDR1 SEHNR and CDR2 FQNEAQ (reference sequence).